A single sample gave rise to the 2 T cell receptor beta chains below, sequenced in a study of brain T cells in children with intractable seizures. Sequenced by immunoSEQ multiplex PCR; TCRdb stores in-frame clones only, minus some. This repertoire shows about 80,000 clones, around nine tenths found once; its top ten account for around 24%. Sequencing was performed on peripheral blood, taken at surgery. The source is a girl aged 2 to 9 with Rasmussen encephalitis and intractable seizures.

The gene calls are TRBV5-4 and TRBJ1-1, with D uncertain. CDR3 size: 13 residues. Trimming removed 5 bases at V and 1 base at J, with 9 bases between. Germline V lookup: CDR1 SGHNT, CDR2 YYREEE (reference sequence). This CDR3 reads CASSYTRNTEAFF. The CDR3 DNA is TGTGCCAGCAGTTACACAAGGAACACTGAAGCTTTCTTT.

This chain links TRBV2 with TRBJ1-2, with TRBD1 matching over 8 bases. Germline V gene sequence: CDR1 SNHLY, CDR2 FYNNEI. The CDR3 runs to 13 residues. V was pared by 6 bases and J by 7 bases, with 7 bases of the junction left unmatched. CDR3 in amino acids: CASRDRVEGGYTF. Here the CDR3 DNA reads TGTGCCAGCAGGGACAGGGTAGAGGGTGGCTACACCTTC.